This T cell receptor beta chain was sequenced for a study of vaccination and CD4 T cells after COVID-19. The germline V gene has CDR1 SEHNR and CDR2 FQNEAQ (reference sequence). This CDR3 is 16 amino acids long. Cultured CD4+ T cells had their DNA profiled by the Oncomine TCR Beta short-read assay. One entry per CDR3 protein results from TCRdb running MiXCR on the PCR reads. This table holds thousands of distinct CDR3 sequences, 32% found once. Concerning this clonotype itself: Its antigen is unidentified. A read error may produce the germline difference seen at one junction end.

Treatment here: roughly ten-day PBMC culture with coronavirus spike peptide pools or control peptides (ViraFEST assay). About 1.8 million PBMCs per well were cultured with approximately 10 IU/ml IL-2 and about 11 ug/ml peptide pools. Sequencing input: cultured CD4+ T cells from blood. The source is a human donor with COVID-19. V usage is TRBV7-9 and J usage is TRBJ2-7, with D maybe TRBD2 (5 bases). The J call is in doubt because the DNA end fits TRBJ2-5 better. The CDR3 bases are TGCGCCAGCAGCTACAATTCAGGACTGATACAAGAGACCCAGTACTTC. This gives the protein CASSYNSGLIQETQYF.